This T cell receptor beta chain was sequenced in a study of long-term antiretroviral therapy in people with HIV. The libraries were made with immunoSEQ v3.0 at survey level. Clones were sequenced by immunoSEQ multiplex PCR, and TCRdb holds only the in-frame ones, with some missing. The repertoire holds about 28,000 clones, with about four fifths as singletons. The CDR3 is made up of 15 amino acids. Germline-derived CDR1 and CDR2 are SNHLY and FYNNEI. V lost 2 bases and J lost 0, with 8 bases in between. The receptor was isolated from a man aged 40-49 years with HIV. Material: unsorted PBMCs, obtained 3 years after starting antiretroviral therapy. J is TRBJ1-3 and V is TRBV2; a weak D match, TRBD1 (5 bases). CDR3 coding DNA: TGTGCCAGCAGTGAATTGGGGGGCTCTGGAAACACCATATATTTT. This translates into CASSELGGSGNTIYF.